This T cell receptor beta chain is from a study of cytomegalovirus exposure and HLA in healthy donors. Germline trimming cut 7 bases from V and 0 bases from J; bases unmatched to any gene: 2. Looked up from germline, CDR1 is SGHVS and CDR2 is FQNEAQ. CDR3 length: 13 amino acids. Data came from immunoSEQ multiplex PCR; TCRdb stores just in-frame clones and leaves some out. The table records 130,000 to 150,000 clones, 70% to 90% of them present only once. About this clone itself: The target antigen is unknown.

Findings of the study overall: Reports credit the classifier with highly specific, highly sensitive diagnosis of cytomegalovirus status.

This sequence was found in a woman aged 30 to 39 in good health and CMV-seropositive. The sequenced material came from PBMCs. J is TRBJ2-5 and V is TRBV7-8; 7 bases match TRBD1. CDR3 loop: CASIDRDQETQYF. CDR3 nucleotide sequence: TGTGCCAGCATTGACAGGGACCAAGAGACCCAGTACTTC.